Following are 18 T cell receptor beta chains from one sample sequenced in a study of T-cell memory formation after mild COVID-19. TCRdb re-derived calls from the 5' RACE reads in MiXCR, one entry per CDR3 protein. The sample lists more than 250,000 distinct CDR3 sequences; 15% to 20% were seen once. The sample comprised PBMCs or a T cell subset sorted from them (not recorded which). Receptor source: a man aged 18 to 35 who had mild COVID-19 (a few samples of this study predate the infection). Cell type and time point are not known.

The chain is built from TRBV12-3 or TRBV12-4 and TRBJ2-1; 8 bases are a match to TRBD2. The CDR3 runs to 18 residues. J gave up 2 bases and V 3 bases, and 12 bases lay outside the gene matches. This chain's CDR3 is CASSFGAGGLPTYNEQFF. The CDR3 DNA is TGTGCCAGCAGTTTCGGCGCGGGGGGCTTGCCAACCTACAATGAGCAGTTCTTC.

This clonotype was seen more than once but under ten times. CDR3 DNA: TGTGCCTGGAACCCCGGGGGCCCCCGCTGGGAGCAGTACTTC. Translating gives CAWNPGGPRWEQYF. This chain links TRBV30 with TRBJ2-7; possibly TRBD1 or TRBD2 for D (6 bases each). Germline-derived CDR1 and CDR2 are GTSNPN and SVGIG (reference sequence). This CDR3 is 14 amino acids long. V lost 4 bases and J 7 bases, leaving 20 bases between the germline ends.

The CDR3 here is CASSLEGPTVSYEQYF. For the CDR3, the DNA is TGCGCCAGCAGCTTGGAGGGACCGACCGTGTCCTACGAGCAGTACTTC. The chain uses TRBV5-1 and TRBJ2-7; either TRBD1 or TRBD2 may supply D (5 bases each). The V and J ends lost 0 bases and 1 base respectively, with 14 bases between them. The CDR3 has 16 residues. From germline, CDR1 is SGHRS and CDR2 YFSETQ.

The genes are TRBV5-1 and TRBJ2-5; D remains ambiguous. CDR3 length: 14 amino acids. Deletions cut 4 bases from V and 1 base from J, with 11 bases between. In germline, CDR1 is SGHRS, CDR2 YFSETQ. CDR3: CASSDPPLQETQYF. CDR3 nucleotide sequence: TGCGCCAGCAGCGACCCCCCCCTCCAAGAGACCCAGTACTTC.

This rearrangement joins TRBV25-1 to TRBJ2-5; D may be TRBD1 or TRBD2 (5 bases each). CDR3 length: 14 residues. Trimming pared 4 bases from V and 5 bases from J, leaving 14 bases between. Germline V lookup: CDR1 MGHDK, CDR2 SYGVNS. The CDR3 spells CASSAPGARETQYF. In DNA, the CDR3 is TGTGCCAGCAGTGCTCCCGGGGCCAGGGAGACCCAGTACTTC. Full variable domain (outside the CDR3, taken from reference TRBV25-1 and TRBJ2-5): EADIYQTPRYLVIGTGKKITLECSQTMGHDKMYWYQQDPGMELHLIHYSYGVNSTEKGDLSSESTVSRIRTEHFPLTLESARPSHTSQYLCASSAPGARETQYFGPGTRLLVL.

The table lists this clonotype with a few counts. The rearrangement links TRBV5-1 to TRBJ1-1; TRBD1 might be the D (5 bases). V was shortened by 0 bases and J by 7 bases, with 16 bases between the two germline ends. The CDR3 covers 15 residues. Germline V lookup: CDR1 SGHRS, CDR2 YFSETQ. Written as DNA, the CDR3 is TGCGCCAGCAGCTTGGCGGGGGAAGGTGTTGGTGAAGCTTTCTTT. Its translation is CASSLAGEGVGEAFF.

The rearrangement links TRBV18 to TRBJ1-1; possible D gene TRBD1, 5 bases. The CDR3 spans 15 residues. Deletions cut 5 bases from V and 4 bases from J, with 17 bases between. CDR1 is KGHSH, CDR2 LQKENI, per germline. The CDR3, as DNA: TGTGCCAGCTCATCGACCCCGGGGACTAGCACTGAAGCTTTCTTT. Translated: CASSSTPGTSTEAFF.

Only a few counts were recorded for this clonotype. The chain combines TRBV24-1 with TRBJ2-2; the D is unclear. Trimming cost V 4 bases and J 7 bases, with 6 bases left between them. The V gene's germline CDR1 is KGHDR and CDR2 SFDVKD. The CDR3 loop spans 12 amino acids. For the CDR3, the DNA is TGTGCCACCAGTGACAGGTTCGGGGAGCTGTTTTTT. Encoded protein: CATSDRFGELFF.

The V gene is TRBV2, the J gene TRBJ1-3, with unresolved D. The germline V gene encodes CDR1 SNHLY and CDR2 FYNNEI. The CDR3 consists of 12 residues. Between the trimmed V and J ends, which lost 4 bases and 4 bases, there was a span of 5 bases. The CDR3 here is CASSGRGNTIYF. The CDR3 bases are TGTGCCAGCAGTGGTCGGGGAAACACCATATATTTT.

This clonotype was picked up a small number of times. This rearrangement joins TRBV12-3 or TRBV12-4 to TRBJ2-7; the match to TRBD1 covers 8 bases. This CDR3 contains 13 residues. J gave up 5 bases and V 6 bases, and 6 bases lay outside the gene matches. Here the CDR3 reads CASSWTGLHEQYF. The CDR3 bases are TGTGCCAGCAGCTGGACAGGGTTGCACGAGCAGTACTTC.

This rearrangement joins TRBV18 to TRBJ1-1; 9 bases agree with TRBD1. The CDR3 covers 17 residues. Germline loops: CDR1 KGHSH, CDR2 LQKENI. V shed 3 bases, J shed 7 bases, and the junction held 15 bases outside the gene matches. The DNA of the CDR3 is TGTGCCAGCTCACCGACAAGTACAGGGGGCGCATGGGTTGAAGCTTTCTTT. It specifies CASSPTSTGGAWVEAFF.

The chain recombines TRBV28 with TRBJ1-1; D call uncertain. Between the trimmed V and J ends, which lost 8 bases and 0 bases, there was a span of 10 bases. Germline CDR1 is MDHEN and CDR2 is SYDVKM. There are 13 residues in the CDR3. The CDR3 DNA reads as TGTGCCAGCGCCGGTTTGATGAACACTGAAGCTTTCTTT. This translates into CASAGLMNTEAFF. Complete variable domain (other parts from reference TRBV28 and TRBJ1-1): DVKVTQSSRYLVKRTGEKVFLECVQDMDHENMFWYRQDPGLGLRLIYFSYDVKMKEKGDIPEGYSVSREKKERFSLILESASTNQTSMYLCASAGLMNTEAFFGQGTRLTVV.

This clonotype was counted a few times. The rearrangement joins TRBV30 to TRBJ1-1, with D hard to call. The CDR3 totals 13 residues. The germline gives CDR1 GTSNPN, CDR2 SVGIG (reference sequence). V was clipped by 0 bases and J by 10 bases, with 15 bases between them. CDR3 bases: TGTGCCTGGAGTGTGGAGAGGGCCGAAGGAGCTTTCTTT. Residues: CAWSVERAEGAFF.

The gene calls are TRBV11-2 and TRBJ1-1, with D possibly matching TRBD1 (6 bases). The V end was cut by 1 base, the J end by 5 bases, with 17 bases between. This CDR3 has 16 residues. Germline V lookup: CDR1 SGHAT, CDR2 FQNNGV. CDR3 in DNA: TGTGCCAGCAGCTTAGTGGCAGGGGTTGGGGGAACTGAAGCTTTCTTT. Translating gives CASSLVAGVGGTEAFF.

This rearrangement joins TRBV5-8 to TRBJ1-1, with no clear D. There are 14 residues in the CDR3. Germline V gene lookup returns CDR1 SGHTS and CDR2 YDEGEE. Trimming pared 4 bases from V and 0 bases from J, leaving 10 bases between. The CDR3 coding sequence is TGTGCCAGCAGCCCCATAAGATTGAACACTGAAGCTTTCTTT. Residues: CASSPIRLNTEAFF.

This clonotype occurred a few times. The chain employs TRBV30 and TRBJ1-2; D is possibly TRBD1 (6 bases). CDR1 GTSNPN and CDR2 SVGIG come from the germline V gene (reference sequence). The germline V and J ends were trimmed by 1 base and 7 bases, with 10 bases remaining between them. CDR3 size: 12 residues. The CDR3 DNA follows: TGTGCCTGGAGTGAAGACAGGTTTGGCTACACCTTC. Its translation: CAWSEDRFGYTF.

This chain connects TRBV6-5 to TRBJ1-2, with D tentatively TRBD1 (5 bases). Trimming pared 0 bases from V and 3 bases from J, leaving 8 bases between. The CDR3 consists of 14 residues. In germline, CDR1 is MNHEY, CDR2 SVGAGI. The CDR3 DNA reads TGTGCCAGCAGTTACTCTTGGGGGGACTATGGCTACACCTTC. Amino acid sequence: CASSYSWGDYGYTF.

This clonotype was recorded a few times. This sequence joins TRBV4-3 and TRBJ2-2, with TRBD1 identical over 9 bases. There are 16 residues in the CDR3. Germline CDR1 reads LGHNA; CDR2 reads YSLEER. The V and J ends lost 5 bases and 5 bases, in that order; junction bases with no gene match: 9. The CDR3 loop is CASSGWDRDRTGELFF. The CDR3 bases are TGCGCCAGCAGCGGGTGGGACAGGGATCGGACCGGGGAGCTGTTTTTT.